The 5 T cell receptor beta chains below come from one sample, sequenced in a study of T cells after yellow fever vaccination. TCRdb redid the calling of the 5' RACE reads with MiXCR, one entry per CDR3 protein. The sample consists of about 260,000 distinct CDR3 sequences, around 5.3% of them appearing once. The source material was CD4+ T cells sorted from PBMCs, sampled on the day of the yellow fever booster vaccination. The receptors originated from a young man who received the YFV17D yellow fever vaccine.

The V gene is TRBV6-5, the J gene TRBJ2-7; 9 nucleotides line up with TRBD1. Germline V gene lookup returns CDR1 MNHEY and CDR2 SVGAGI. This CDR3 spans 14 amino acids. Germline trimming cut 8 bases from V and 2 bases from J; bases unmatched to any gene: 7. CDR3: CASRLNRGPYEQYF. The CDR3 DNA sequence: TGTGCCAGCCGCCTGAACAGGGGGCCCTACGAGCAGTACTTC.

CDR3 loop: CASSEGRRRSSYNSPLHF. The CDR3, as DNA: TGTGCCAGCAGTGAGGGACGGAGGAGGAGCTCCTATAATTCACCCCTCCACTTT. V gene TRBV2 combines with J gene TRBJ1-6; D possibly corresponds to TRBD1 (5 bases). The germline CDR1 and CDR2 sequences are SNHLY and FYNNEI. The length of the CDR3 is 18 residues. Between the trimmed V and J ends, which lost 3 bases and 0 bases, there was a span of 15 bases.

The rearrangement uses TRBV7-2 and TRBJ1-4, with TRBD1 as a possible D gene (5 bases). CDR1 is SGHTA and CDR2 is FQGNSA in the germline V gene. This CDR3 spans 14 amino acids. Trimming shortened V by 3 bases and J by 8 bases, and 13 bases separated the two germline ends. The CDR3 reads CASSFGAGREKLFF. The CDR3 nucleotides are TGTGCCAGCAGCTTCGGGGCAGGGCGAGAAAAACTGTTTTTT.

This clonotype was counted between two and nine times. V gene TRBV6-2 or TRBV6-3 combines with J gene TRBJ1-3; TRBD1 is a possible D gene (5 bases). Trimming took 7 bases from V and 1 from J, leaving 14 bases between them. CDR1 is MNHEY, CDR2 SVGEGT, per germline. The CDR3 sequence is 15 residues long. CDR3 protein: CASTRQGISGNTIYF. CDR3 DNA sequence: TGTGCCAGCACTCGGCAGGGAATATCTGGAAACACCATATATTTT.

The CDR3 bases are TGCGCCAGCAGCTTGGGCCCGACCCTCCCTAACTATGGCTACACCTTC. Its protein product is CASSLGPTLPNYGYTF. The chain employs TRBV5-1 and TRBJ1-2; D unresolved. Looked up from germline, CDR1 is SGHRS and CDR2 is YFSETQ. The CDR3 runs to 16 residues. Trimming left V 0 bases short and J 0 bases short, with 12 bases between.